This T cell receptor (beta chain) was observed in a study of cytomegalovirus exposure and HLA in healthy donors. Whole-study results and caveats: Immune exposure data for these donors was limited to CMV serostatus. Across donors, most TCRs were seen rarely, yet some public ones were widespread. Cytomegalovirus-associated status was assigned to approximately 160 TCR beta chains.

The CDR3 totals 14 residues. Looked up from germline, CDR1 is SGHRS and CDR2 is YFSETQ. V lost 4 bases, J lost 2 bases, and 12 bases lay in between. With 60 Vbeta and 13 Jbeta primers, the PCR was carried out. Method: immunoSEQ multiplex PCR; TCRdb's copy keeps in-frame clones and lacks some. The data show 60,000 to 80,000 clones, less than 65% seen once. This clone was observed a handful of times. Its specificity is not known. The chain recombines TRBV5-1 with TRBJ1-2; D perhaps matches TRBD1 (6 bases). The sequence came from a man aged 30-40 years in good health and CMV-seronegative. Sequencing input: PBMCs. The CDR3 reads CASSVTGRNYGYTF. The CDR3 coding sequence is TGCGCCAGCAGCGTGACAGGCAGAAACTATGGCTACACCTTC.